This TCR beta chain was captured in a study of blood T cell repertoires in COVID-19. Study as a whole: T cells, B-cell-depleted T cells, or PBMCs supplied cDNA or gDNA.

Profiled with immunoSEQ multiplex PCR; TCRdb holds only in-frame clones, not every one. The sample lists a few hundred thousand clones, about 90% occurring once. Residents of approximately 25 US areas, aged 18 to 89 years, made up the participants. The receptor's source is a young woman with acute COVID-19. Sequencing input: PBMCs or T cells enriched from blood (not recorded which).

The CDR3 sequence is CASSRQGFSGELFF. The CDR3 region has the DNA TGCGCCAGCAGTCGGCAGGGATTTTCCGGGGAGCTGTTTTTT. The J gene is TRBJ2-2, the V gene TRBV10-1; D is possibly TRBD1 (5 bases). In germline, CDR1 is WNHNN, CDR2 SYGVQD (reference sequence). This CDR3 is 14 amino acids long. V lost 5 bases, J lost 6 bases, and 13 bases lay in between.